This is a list of T cell receptor beta chains from one sample in a study of CDR3 diversity in severe acne. MiXCR, run by TCRdb on the PCR reads, gives a single entry per CDR3 protein. The data contain about 93,000 distinct CDR3 sequences, roughly half of them singletons. The specimen sequenced was blood. The receptor source for this set is a male donor in good health, serving as a control. Each CDR3 is given with its conserved first and last residue. The D gene is left open where the match is weak. For some rows the clone size is stated as once, few or many, or as a class when expanded; others skip it.

clone size: many; V gene: TRBV29-1; J gene: TRBJ1-2; D gene: NA; CDR3 protein: CSVGEGFGYTF; CDR3 DNA: TGCAGCGTTGGAGAAGGGTTTGGCTACACCTTC
clone size: many; V gene: TRBV11-2; J gene: TRBJ2-2; D gene: TRBD1; CDR3 protein: CASSLGQVNTGELFF; CDR3 DNA: TGTGCCAGCAGCCTGGGACAGGTTAACACCGGGGAGCTGTTTTTT
clone size: many; V gene: TRBV28; J gene: TRBJ1-2; D gene: NA; CDR3 protein: CASSLRLDHYGYTF; CDR3 DNA: TGTGCCAGCAGTTTACGGTTAGATCACTATGGCTACACCTTC
clone size: NA; V gene: TRBV6-5; J gene: TRBJ2-7; D gene: TRBD1; CDR3 protein: CASSYAGTGSYEQHF; CDR3 DNA: TGTGCCAGCAGTTACGCTGGGACAGGGTCCTACGAGCAGCACTTC
clone size: few; V gene: TRBV5-1; J gene: TRBJ2-7; D gene: NA; CDR3 protein: CASSLAPGDIREQYF; CDR3 DNA: TGCGCCAGCAGCTTGGCGCCTGGGGACATACGCGAGCAGTACTTC
clone size: NA; V gene: TRBV3-1; J gene: TRBJ1-2; D gene: TRBD1; CDR3 protein: CASSQGTGGEGYGYTF; CDR3 DNA: TGTGCCAGCAGCCAAGGAACAGGGGGCGAAGGCTATGGCTACACCTTC
clone size: NA; V gene: TRBV9; J gene: TRBJ2-1; D gene: TRBD1; CDR3 protein: CASTERDRGGNEQFF; CDR3 DNA: TGTGCCAGCACCGAACGGGACAGGGGAGGCAATGAGCAGTTCTTC
clone size: many; V gene: TRBV20-1; J gene: TRBJ1-5; D gene: TRBD1; CDR3 protein: CSAPTGGNSNQPQHF; CDR3 DNA: TGCAGTGCCCCGACAGGGGGCAATAGCAATCAGCCCCAGCATTTT
clone size: many; V gene: TRBV7-2; J gene: TRBJ2-6; D gene: TRBD2; CDR3 protein: CASSLSSGRPTGANVLTF; CDR3 DNA: TGTGCCAGCAGCTTAAGTAGCGGGAGGCCAACTGGGGCCAACGTCCTGACTTTC
clone size: NA; V gene: TRBV19; J gene: TRBJ1-3; D gene: NA; CDR3 protein: CASKLASGNTIYF; CDR3 DNA: TGTGCCAGTAAGCTGGCCTCTGGAAACACCATATATTTT
clone size: many; V gene: TRBV29-1; J gene: TRBJ1-1; D gene: NA; CDR3 protein: CSVELGRGAFF; CDR3 DNA: TGCAGCGTTGAACTCGGACGCGGAGCTTTCTTT
clone size: many; V gene: TRBV3-1; J gene: TRBJ1-6; D gene: NA; CDR3 protein: CASSRAGAGYNSPLHF; CDR3 DNA: TGTGCCAGCAGCCGAGCAGGGGCTGGCTATAATTCACCCCTCCACTTT
clone size: many; V gene: TRBV11-2; J gene: TRBJ1-2; D gene: NA; CDR3 protein: CASSSLKEIEDGYTF; CDR3 DNA: TGTGCCAGCAGCTCATTAAAAGAGATCGAGGATGGCTACACCTTC
clone size: few; V gene: TRBV7-9; J gene: TRBJ1-2; D gene: NA; CDR3 protein: CASSLSLGTSTLPNYGYTF; CDR3 DNA: TGTGCCAGCAGCTTGAGCCTTGGGACATCAACACTGCCTAACTATGGCTACACCTTC
clone size: NA; V gene: TRBV7-9; J gene: TRBJ1-1; D gene: NA; CDR3 protein: CASSFSPNTEAFF; CDR3 DNA: TGTGCCAGCAGCTTCTCCCCGAACACTGAAGCTTTCTTT
clone size: many; V gene: TRBV29-1; J gene: TRBJ1-1; D gene: NA; CDR3 protein: CSGSRDMGTEAFF; CDR3 DNA: TGCAGTGGCTCCCGGGACATGGGGACTGAAGCTTTCTTT
clone size: few; V gene: TRBV6-4; J gene: TRBJ1-1; D gene: NA; CDR3 protein: CASKQQGTGNTEASF; CDR3 DNA: TGTGCCAGCAAACAGCAAGGGACTGGGAACACTGAAGCTTCCTTT
clone size: NA; V gene: TRBV20-1; J gene: TRBJ1-1; D gene: NA; CDR3 protein: CSAPRNTEAFF; CDR3 DNA: TGCAGTGCTCCTAGGAACACTGAAGCTTTCTTT
clone size: few; V gene: TRBV20-1; J gene: TRBJ1-2; D gene: TRBD1; CDR3 protein: CSATDRGYGYTF; CDR3 DNA: TGCAGTGCTACCGACAGGGGCTATGGCTACACCTTC
clone size: few; V gene: TRBV11-3; J gene: TRBJ2-7; D gene: TRBD2; CDR3 protein: CASKGGGSYEQYF; CDR3 DNA: TGTGCCAGCAAAGGCGGGGGCTCCTACGAGCAGTACTTC
clone size: few; V gene: TRBV29-1; J gene: TRBJ1-2; D gene: NA; CDR3 protein: CSVFGRLGAGYGYTF; CDR3 DNA: TGCAGCGTTTTCGGGCGATTAGGGGCAGGCTATGGCTACACCTTC
clone size: few; V gene: TRBV10-3; J gene: TRBJ1-2; D gene: NA; CDR3 protein: CAISEEGRANYGYTF; CDR3 DNA: TGTGCCATCAGTGAGGAGGGGAGGGCTAACTATGGCTACACCTTC
clone size: NA; V gene: TRBV6-5; J gene: TRBJ1-6; D gene: NA; CDR3 protein: CASSERHSPLHF; CDR3 DNA: TGTGCCAGCAGTGAGCGGCATTCACCCCTCCACTTT
clone size: NA; V gene: TRBV7-2; J gene: TRBJ2-5; D gene: NA; CDR3 protein: CASSYPQETQYF; CDR3 DNA: TGTGCCAGCAGCTACCCTCAAGAGACCCAGTACTTC
clone size: NA; V gene: TRBV24-1; J gene: TRBJ2-5; D gene: TRBD1; CDR3 protein: CATSDPFRDRGRETQYF; CDR3 DNA: TGTGCCACCAGTGATCCTTTCCGGGACAGGGGGCGGGAGACCCAGTACTTC
clone size: many; V gene: TRBV9; J gene: TRBJ2-4; D gene: NA; CDR3 protein: CASSARLARDIQYF; CDR3 DNA: TGTGCCAGCAGCGCTAGGTTGGCCCGGGACATTCAGTACTTC
clone size: NA; V gene: TRBV5-1; J gene: TRBJ2-7; D gene: NA; CDR3 protein: CASSLVLGEQYF; CDR3 DNA: TGCGCCAGCAGCTTGGTCCTTGGAGAGCAGTACTTC
clone size: NA; V gene: TRBV29-1; J gene: TRBJ1-2; D gene: NA; CDR3 protein: CSVVKANYGYTF; CDR3 DNA: TGCAGCGTTGTGAAGGCTAACTATGGCTACACCTTC
clone size: few; V gene: TRBV5-4; J gene: TRBJ1-2; D gene: NA; CDR3 protein: CASSLAKSGEIVYTF; CDR3 DNA: TGTGCCAGCAGCTTGGCCAAGTCGGGGGAAATTGTCTACACCTTC
clone size: few; V gene: TRBV14; J gene: TRBJ2-4; D gene: NA; CDR3 protein: CASSLQGGKNIQYF; CDR3 DNA: TGTGCCAGCAGCCTACAGGGTGGCAAAAACATTCAGTACTTC
clone size: many; V gene: TRBV29-1; J gene: TRBJ1-2; D gene: NA; CDR3 protein: CSVDTENYGYTF; CDR3 DNA: TGCAGCGTTGATACAGAGAACTATGGCTACACCTTC
clone size: NA; V gene: TRBV7-2; J gene: TRBJ2-7; D gene: TRBD2; CDR3 protein: CASSFNGLALSSYEQYF; CDR3 DNA: TGTGCCAGCAGCTTCAACGGACTAGCGCTCAGCTCCTACGAGCAGTACTTC
clone size: few; V gene: TRBV5-1; J gene: TRBJ1-1; D gene: TRBD1; CDR3 protein: CASSSGQGARDTEAFF; CDR3 DNA: TGCGCCAGCAGCTCGGGACAGGGGGCTCGCGACACTGAAGCTTTCTTT
clone size: many; V gene: TRBV6-4; J gene: TRBJ2-5; D gene: NA; CDR3 protein: CASSLSPGETQYF; CDR3 DNA: TGTGCCAGCAGCCTCAGCCCGGGGGAGACCCAGTACTTC
clone size: NA; V gene: TRBV5-8; J gene: TRBJ1-6; D gene: NA; CDR3 protein: CASSPRHF; CDR3 DNA: TGTGCCAGCAGCCCCCGCCACTTT
clone size: NA; V gene: TRBV20-1; J gene: TRBJ2-1; D gene: TRBD2; CDR3 protein: CSALRPAGAYNEQFF; CDR3 DNA: TGCAGTGCTCTAAGACCAGCGGGGGCCTACAATGAGCAGTTCTTC
clone size: NA; V gene: TRBV19; J gene: TRBJ1-1; D gene: NA; CDR3 protein: CASSILRDTEAFF; CDR3 DNA: TGTGCCAGTAGTATCCTCAGGGATACTGAAGCTTTCTTT
clone size: NA; V gene: TRBV13; J gene: TRBJ1-2; D gene: TRBD1; CDR3 protein: CVSSLAGGIDYGYTF; CDR3 DNA: TGTGTCAGCAGCTTAGCAGGGGGCATTGACTATGGCTACACCTTC
clone size: many; V gene: TRBV25-1; J gene: TRBJ2-7; D gene: NA; CDR3 protein: CASSELEGGAYEQYF; CDR3 DNA: TGTGCCAGCAGTGAACTGGAAGGGGGAGCCTACGAGCAGTACTTC
clone size: once; V gene: TRBV7-2; J gene: TRBJ2-7; D gene: NA; CDR3 protein: CASSLPRNSNSYEQYF; CDR3 DNA: TGTGCCAGCAGCTTGCCTCGGAACTCAAACTCCTACGAGCAGTACTTC
clone size: many; V gene: TRBV7-6; J gene: TRBJ2-6; D gene: TRBD1; CDR3 protein: CASSLGDRGLSGANVLTF; CDR3 DNA: TGTGCCAGCAGCTTAGGGGACAGGGGGCTCTCTGGGGCCAACGTCCTGACTTTC
clone size: NA; V gene: TRBV20-1; J gene: TRBJ2-3; D gene: TRBD1; CDR3 protein: CSAQRGTGNTDTQYF; CDR3 DNA: TGCAGTGCTCAGAGGGGGACAGGGAACACAGATACGCAGTATTTT
clone size: NA; V gene: TRBV10-3; J gene: TRBJ2-7; D gene: TRBD2; CDR3 protein: CAIRGTSSDEQYF; CDR3 DNA: TGTGCCATCAGAGGGACTAGTTCCGACGAGCAGTACTTC
clone size: NA; V gene: TRBV6-1; J gene: TRBJ1-5; D gene: TRBD1; CDR3 protein: CASTRTGRYQPQHF; CDR3 DNA: TGTGCCAGCACTCGGACAGGGAGGTATCAGCCCCAGCATTTT
clone size: few; V gene: TRBV6-5; J gene: TRBJ2-7; D gene: TRBD1; CDR3 protein: CASSHRDRVHEQYF; CDR3 DNA: TGTGCCAGCAGTCACCGGGACAGGGTCCACGAGCAGTACTTC
clone size: NA; V gene: TRBV6-5; J gene: TRBJ2-7; D gene: TRBD2; CDR3 protein: CASHPLAGEIVHEQYF; CDR3 DNA: TGTGCCAGCCACCCACTAGCGGGAGAAATCGTCCACGAGCAGTACTTC
clone size: NA; V gene: TRBV24-1; J gene: TRBJ1-1; D gene: NA; CDR3 protein: CATSGALGAEAFF; CDR3 DNA: TGTGCCACCAGTGGGGCGCTGGGGGCTGAAGCTTTCTTT
clone size: few; V gene: TRBV7-2; J gene: TRBJ1-6; D gene: NA; CDR3 protein: CASSSAGGLWTPLHF; CDR3 DNA: TGTGCCAGCAGCTCGGCAGGAGGGTTGTGGACACCCCTCCACTTT
clone size: NA; V gene: TRBV4-1; J gene: TRBJ1-1; D gene: NA; CDR3 protein: CASSQDQLGPSNTEAFF; CDR3 DNA: TGCGCCAGCAGCCAAGATCAGCTCGGGCCATCGAACACTGAAGCTTTCTTT
clone size: few; V gene: TRBV9; J gene: TRBJ1-3; D gene: NA; CDR3 protein: CASSPGVSTGNTIYF; CDR3 DNA: TGTGCCAGCAGCCCAGGGGTCAGTACTGGAAACACCATATATTTT
clone size: NA; V gene: TRBV18; J gene: TRBJ2-7; D gene: TRBD2; CDR3 protein: CASSKPGTSGYEQYF; CDR3 DNA: TGTGCCAGCTCAAAACCCGGGACTAGCGGTTACGAGCAGTACTTC
clone size: many; V gene: TRBV24-1; J gene: TRBJ2-7; D gene: TRBD2; CDR3 protein: CATSDSWEGEQYF; CDR3 DNA: TGTGCCACCAGTGATTCCTGGGAGGGGGAGCAGTACTTC
clone size: NA; V gene: TRBV5-1; J gene: TRBJ2-1; D gene: NA; CDR3 protein: CASSLQGGDTNEQFF; CDR3 DNA: TGTGCCAGCAGCTTACAGGGCGGGGATACAAATGAGCAGTTCTTC